The 29 T cell receptor beta chains listed next were all sequenced from one sample in a study of T cell repertoires in cytomegalovirus infection (dated by TCRdb to about 2019). The antigens for these receptors are not known. Sequencing was carried out with an Illumina HiSeq 1500. TCRdb's own reprocessing of the public reads used fastp at Q25 and MiXCR and kept productive beta chains. Identical CDR3 protein sequences are pooled into one entry, listed with their most common genes and DNA. The sample table shows around 300,000 distinct CDR3 sequences, and around 25% are seen once. The ten largest clones represent less than 15% of the sample. The sample's treatment or condition label is to be understood as: in vitro stimulation with specific CMV peptide epitopes to enrich CMV-specific T cells. The specimen comprised cultured PBMCs, sampled from culture after CMV antigen stimulation. Receptors originate from a human donor in good health (CMV status not recorded). Some clones in this sample may be carry-over from other donors' samples.

Points on this clonotype: This clone may be a read error of a much larger clone one base away. The CDR3, as DNA: TGTGCCAGCAGCTTAGCTCAGTACAATGAGCAGTTCTTC. This encodes CASSLAQYNEQFF. The chain links TRBV11-2 to TRBJ2-1; the D is unclear. CDR1 and CDR2 from the germline V gene are SGHAT and FQNNGV. The CDR3 loop spans 13 amino acids. V was clipped by 1 base and J by 4 bases, with 5 bases between them.

This clonotype occurred many times. This rearrangement joins TRBV7-8 to TRBJ1-2; 9 bases align to TRBD1. Germline CDR1 is SGHVS and CDR2 is FQNEAQ. V dropped 5 bases and J dropped 4; count of bases not matched to a gene: 8. This CDR3 comprises 15 residues. The CDR3 spells CASSPPGQGSYGYTF. The CDR3 region has the DNA TGTGCCAGCAGCCCACCGGGACAGGGTAGCTATGGCTACACCTTC.

At least ten counts were recorded for this clonotype. The J gene is TRBJ2-5, the V gene TRBV7-2, with D tentatively TRBD1 or TRBD2 (5 bases each). CDR1 and CDR2 (germline): SGHTA, FQGNSA. There are 14 residues in the CDR3. V dropped 3 bases and J dropped 0 bases, with 8 bases sitting between them. The DNA of the CDR3 is TGTGCCAGCAGCTTGGGACGATACCAAGAGACCCAGTACTTC. Translation gives CASSLGRYQETQYF. Full variable domain (outside the CDR3, taken from reference TRBV7-2 and TRBJ2-5): GAGVSQSPSNKVTEKGKDVELRCDPISGHTALYWYRQSLGQGLEFLIYFQGNSAPDKSGLPSDRFSAERTGGSVSTLTIQRTQQEDSAVYLCASSLGRYQETQYFGPGTRLLVL.

Written as DNA, the CDR3 is TGCGCCAGCAGCCAAGACGGGCAGGGGGAAAAAAAACTGTTTTTT. It is translated as CASSQDGQGEKKLFF. The J gene is TRBJ1-4, the V gene TRBV4-3; TRBD1 matches 7 bases. Germline V gene data show CDR1 as LGHNA and CDR2 as YSLEER. The V and J ends lost 0 bases and 9 bases, in that order; junction bases with no gene match: 7. CDR3 size: 15 residues.

This clonotype was detected only a few times. The chain couples TRBV4-1 to TRBJ1-2, with TRBD1 identical over 7 bases. The germline CDR1 and CDR2 sequences are MGHRA and YSYEKL. Losses at the gene ends were 2 bases for V and 6 bases for J; bases not matched to a gene: 15. The CDR3 is 17 amino acids. The CDR3 sequence is CASSQLLQTGNMDGYTF. The CDR3 bases are TGCGCCAGCAGCCAACTTCTCCAGACAGGGAACATGGATGGCTACACCTTC.

The chain recombines TRBV7-4 with TRBJ2-7, with 7 positions matching TRBD2. Germline loops: CDR1 SGHVT, CDR2 SQSDAQ. V shed 3 bases and J 4 bases; nucleotides not matched to a gene: 12. There are 16 residues in the CDR3. The CDR3 is CASSLEHWGGVYEQYV. The CDR3 region has the DNA TGTGCCAGCAGCTTGGAACACTGGGGGGGAGTTTACGAGCAGTACGTC.

The J gene is TRBJ2-1, the V gene TRBV7-9, with D tentatively TRBD1 (6 bases). The CDR3 is 13 residues long. CDR1 is SEHNR and CDR2 is FQNEAQ in the germline V gene (reference sequence). Trimming cost V 8 bases and J 7 bases, with 15 bases left between them. The CDR3 DNA is TGTGCCAGCGCACGGGCAGGGGCTAATGAGCAGTTCTTC. Protein: CASARAGANEQFF.

This clonotype showed up just a few times. The rearrangement uses TRBV28 and TRBJ2-7, with D perhaps matching TRBD2 (5 bases). The germline V gene encodes CDR1 MDHEN and CDR2 SYDVKM. V was pared by 5 bases and J by 4 bases, with 9 bases between. This CDR3 comprises 12 residues. The CDR3 DNA reads TGTGCCAGCAGTGAGAGGGTTTACGAGCAGTACTTC. It is translated as CASSERVYEQYF.

This clonotype was counted at least ten times. J is TRBJ2-1 and V is TRBV7-2, with 12 bases fitting TRBD1. CDR3 length equals 17 residues. Germline V gives CDR1 SGHTA, CDR2 FQGNSA. With V trimmed by 7 bases and J by 8 bases, 15 bases remained unmatched. The chain's CDR3 is CASIKGQGAGFGDEQFF. CDR3 DNA sequence: TGTGCCAGCATCAAGGGACAGGGGGCAGGTTTTGGGGATGAGCAGTTCTTC. The entire variable domain, with the rest obtained from reference TRBV7-2 and TRBJ2-1, is as follows: GAGVSQSPSNKVTEKGKDVELRCDPISGHTALYWYRQSLGQGLEFLIYFQGNSAPDKSGLPSDRFSAERTGGSVSTLTIQRTQQEDSAVYLCASIKGQGAGFGDEQFFGPGTRLTVL.

This chain connects TRBV2 to TRBJ2-2; the D is unclear. The V end was cut by 6 bases, the J end by 3 bases, with 5 bases between. CDR1 is SNHLY, CDR2 FYNNEI, per germline. This CDR3 spans 12 amino acids. The CDR3 DNA reads TGTGCCAGCAGGATAGACACCGGGGAGCTGTTTTTT. It is translated as CASRIDTGELFF.

This clonotype was observed a handful of times. CDR3 DNA: TGTGCCAGCAGTTTCCCGGGAGTGGGGACCGATGAGCAGTTCTTC. This sequence encodes CASSFPGVGTDEQFF. The rearrangement uses TRBV12-3 or TRBV12-4 and TRBJ2-1, with D possibly TRBD2 on 6 matching bases. The CDR3 runs 15 residues. V dropped 3 bases and J dropped 8 bases, with 17 bases sitting between them.

The table lists this clonotype with a few counts. This chain uses TRBV30 with TRBJ1-2; 9 bases match TRBD1. V was pared by 1 base and J by 8 bases, with 8 bases of the junction left unmatched. This CDR3 is built from 14 residues. Germline CDR1 and CDR2: GTSNPN and SVGIG (reference sequence). This CDR3 is CAWSAQQGAGGYTF. The CDR3 DNA sequence: TGTGCCTGGAGTGCCCAACAGGGGGCCGGCGGCTACACCTTC.

The genes are TRBV6-5 and TRBJ2-7; D uncertain. Trimming took 6 bases from V and 6 from J, leaving 6 bases between them. This CDR3 contains 10 residues. From germline, CDR1 is MNHEY and CDR2 SVGAGI. CDR3 bases: TGTGCCAGCAGCCAGCTCGAGCAGTACGTC. Translating gives CASSQLEQYV.

In regard to this clonotype: An end of the junction does not agree with germline; a read error may underlie this. The chain links TRBV6-2 or TRBV6-3 to TRBJ1-1; 11 bases line up with TRBD1. This CDR3 has 19 amino acids. In germline, CDR1 is MNHEY, CDR2 SVGEGT. Here the CDR3 DNA reads TGTGCCAGCAGTTACCTGTCAGCCGGGACAGGGGGGATGAAGACTGAAGCTTTCTTT. This encodes CASSYLSAGTGGMKTEAFF.

This clonotype was found many times. V is TRBV28 and J is TRBJ2-1; 9 nucleotides line up with TRBD2. The CDR3 is 13 residues long. With V trimmed by 9 bases and J by 8 bases, 8 bases remained unmatched. From germline, CDR1 is MDHEN and CDR2 SYDVKM. The CDR3 is CASLKREVYEQFF. In DNA form, the CDR3 reads TGTGCCAGTCTCAAGCGGGAGGTTTATGAGCAGTTCTTC.

The chain combines TRBV7-6 with TRBJ1-2; D might be TRBD1 (6 bases). V shed 0 bases and J shed 3 bases, with 17 bases lying between them. Germline assignment: CDR1 SGHVS and CDR2 FNYEAQ. This CDR3 has 17 amino acids. CDR3 in amino acids: CASSLADQGLPYYGYTF. In nucleotides, the CDR3 is TGTGCCAGCAGCTTAGCTGACCAGGGGCTCCCGTACTATGGCTACACCTTC.

The V call is TRBV19, the J call TRBJ1-5; D remains ambiguous. In germline, CDR1 is LNHDA, CDR2 SQIVND (reference sequence). V was cut by 0 bases and J by 4 bases, with 13 bases left in between. The CDR3 totals 16 residues. For the CDR3, the DNA is TGTGCCAGTAGTATAGATTCAGGAATTTATAATCAGCCCCAGCATTTT. Its protein product is CASSIDSGIYNQPQHF.

This clonotype occurred a few times. The chain links TRBV30 to TRBJ2-2, with 7 bases identical to TRBD1. V gave up 3 bases and J gave up 5 bases; unmatched junction bases: 3. The CDR3 loop spans 13 amino acids. Germline V gene sequence: CDR1 GTSNPN, CDR2 SVGIG (reference sequence). CDR3: CAWSWGQTGELFF. CDR3 bases: TGTGCCTGGAGCTGGGGACAGACCGGGGAGCTGTTTTTT.

This clonotype was recorded at least ten times. The chain uses TRBV7-2 and TRBJ2-5; D possibly corresponds to TRBD1 (5 bases). CDR3 length: 15 amino acids. Trimming cost V 1 base and J 1 base, with 10 bases left between them. CDR1 and CDR2 (germline): SGHTA, FQGNSA. CDR3 nucleotide sequence: TGTGCCAGCAGCTTAGTTTCAGGGATCCAAGAGACCCAGTACTTC. Translation gives CASSLVSGIQETQYF.

This rearrangement joins TRBV4-1 to TRBJ2-1; 7 bases align to TRBD2. V lost 1 base and J lost 4; bases outside the gene matches: 7. CDR1 and CDR2 (germline): MGHRA, YSYEKL. This CDR3 is 16 amino acids long. The CDR3 loop is CASSQVGGLDYNEQFF. CDR3 in DNA: TGCGCCAGCAGCCAAGTAGGTGGACTAGATTACAATGAGCAGTTCTTC.

V gene TRBV4-1 combines with J gene TRBJ2-3; the D gene is possibly TRBD2 (5 bases). The germline V and J ends were trimmed by 0 bases and 4 bases, with 8 bases remaining between them. Germline-derived CDR1 and CDR2 are MGHRA and YSYEKL. CDR3 size: 14 residues. The CDR3 is CASSQEDFPDTQYF. In DNA, the CDR3 is TGCGCCAGCAGCCAAGAGGACTTCCCAGATACGCAGTATTTT.

This clonotype was seen many times. This chain joins TRBV12-3 or TRBV12-4 and TRBJ2-3, with 8 bases lining up with TRBD2. Trimming at V came to 5 bases and at J to 2 bases, leaving 3 bases not matched to a gene. The CDR3 has 14 residues. Written as DNA, the CDR3 is TGTGCCAGCAGTCCGGGACTAGACACAGATACGCAGTATTTT. It is translated as CASSPGLDTDTQYF.

The rearrangement links TRBV19 to TRBJ1-2, with a possible D match to TRBD1 (6 bases). Trimming removed 3 bases at V and 3 bases at J, with 14 bases between. This CDR3 comprises 15 residues. In germline, CDR1 is LNHDA, CDR2 SQIVND (reference sequence). The CDR3 DNA reads TGTGCCAGTAGTATTGGAGGAGCAGGGGACTATGGCTACACCTTC. Translated, it gives CASSIGGAGDYGYTF.

CDR3 in DNA: TGTGCCAGCAACTCGGGACACTCCTACGAGCAGTACGTC. Residues: CASNSGHSYEQYV. The chain joins TRBV6-2 or TRBV6-3 to TRBJ2-7, with D perhaps TRBD1 (6 bases). Between the trimmed V and J ends, which lost 7 bases and 0 bases, there was a span of 10 bases. The CDR3 runs to 13 residues. The V gene's germline CDR1 is MNHEY and CDR2 SVGEGT.

The rearrangement links TRBV30 to TRBJ2-2; 7 bases align to TRBD1. CDR3 length: 15 residues. J gave up 4 bases and V 3 bases, and 8 bases lay outside the gene matches. Germline V gives CDR1 GTSNPN, CDR2 SVGIG (reference sequence). CDR3 residues: CAWSHTGEATGELFF. CDR3 in DNA: TGTGCCTGGAGCCATACAGGGGAAGCCACCGGGGAGCTGTTTTTT. Full variable domain (missing parts from reference TRBV30 and TRBJ2-2): SQTIHQWPATLVQPVGSPLSLECTVEGTSNPNLYWYRQAAGRGLQLLFYSVGIGQISSEVPQNLSASRPQDRQFILSSKKLLLSDSGFYLCAWSHTGEATGELFFGEGSRLTVL.

This clonotype was seen repeatedly, ten times or more. The rearrangement joins TRBV20-1 to TRBJ2-5, with a tentative D call TRBD1 (5 bases). CDR1 and CDR2 (germline): DFQATT, SNEGSKA (reference sequence). The V and J ends lost 5 bases and 1 base respectively, with 14 bases between them. The CDR3 extends over 14 amino acids. CDR3 in DNA: TGCAGTGCTCCACGAATACAGGTCCAAGAGACCCAGTACTTC. Its protein product is CSAPRIQVQETQYF.

The sample holds a few counts of this clonotype. The rearrangement links TRBV15 to TRBJ1-1, with D maybe TRBD1 (6 bases). Germline loops: CDR1 LNHNV, CDR2 YYDKDF (reference sequence). The CDR3 sequence is 14 residues long. Trimming stripped 0 bases from V and 5 bases from J, with 10 bases between. As DNA, the CDR3 is TGTGCCACCAGCAGAGATCCGAGGGGGACTGAAGCTTTCTTT. Translation gives CATSRDPRGTEAFF.

This clonotype has a count of ten or more. The CDR3, as DNA: TGTGCCAGCAGAGGGACAGGGGGCTCTTCACCCCTCCACTTT. It specifies CASRGTGGSSPLHF. The gene calls are TRBV12-3 or TRBV12-4 and TRBJ1-6; 12 nucleotides agree with TRBD1. V lost 6 bases, J lost 9 bases, and 3 bases stayed unmatched. This CDR3 is built from 14 residues.

This sequence joins TRBV12-3 or TRBV12-4 and TRBJ2-7, with a tentative D call TRBD2 (5 bases). V lost 4 bases and J 5 bases, leaving 12 bases between the germline ends. This CDR3 has 13 residues. The CDR3 region is CASSSAPGNEQYF. The CDR3 DNA reads as TGTGCCAGCAGTTCGGCCCCGGGGAACGAGCAGTACTTC.